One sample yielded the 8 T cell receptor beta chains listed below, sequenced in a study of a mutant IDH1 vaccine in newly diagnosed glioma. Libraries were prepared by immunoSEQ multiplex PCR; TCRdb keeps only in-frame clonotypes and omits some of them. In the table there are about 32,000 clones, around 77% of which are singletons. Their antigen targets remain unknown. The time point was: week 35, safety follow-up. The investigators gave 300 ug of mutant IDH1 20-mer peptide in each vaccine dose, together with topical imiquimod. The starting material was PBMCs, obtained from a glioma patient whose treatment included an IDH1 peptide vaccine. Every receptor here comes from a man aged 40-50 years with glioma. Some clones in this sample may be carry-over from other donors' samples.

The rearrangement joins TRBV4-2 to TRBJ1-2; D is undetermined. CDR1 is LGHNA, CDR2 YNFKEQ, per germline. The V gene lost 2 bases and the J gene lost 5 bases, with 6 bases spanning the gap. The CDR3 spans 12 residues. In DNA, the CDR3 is TGTGCCAGCAGCCAAATGGGTTATGGCTACACCTTC. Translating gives CASSQMGYGYTF.

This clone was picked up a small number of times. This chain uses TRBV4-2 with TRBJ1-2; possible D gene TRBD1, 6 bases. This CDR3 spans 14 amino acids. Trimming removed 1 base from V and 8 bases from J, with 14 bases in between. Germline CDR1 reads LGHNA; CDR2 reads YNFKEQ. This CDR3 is CASSQGGDIAGYTF. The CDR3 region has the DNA TGTGCCAGCAGCCAAGGAGGGGACATCGCGGGCTACACCTTC.

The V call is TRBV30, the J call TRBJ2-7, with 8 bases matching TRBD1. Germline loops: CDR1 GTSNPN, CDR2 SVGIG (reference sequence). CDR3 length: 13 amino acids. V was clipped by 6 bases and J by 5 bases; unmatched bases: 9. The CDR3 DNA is TGTGCCTGCTCGCAGGGGGCTCGGAACGAGCAGTACTTC. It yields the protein CACSQGARNEQYF.

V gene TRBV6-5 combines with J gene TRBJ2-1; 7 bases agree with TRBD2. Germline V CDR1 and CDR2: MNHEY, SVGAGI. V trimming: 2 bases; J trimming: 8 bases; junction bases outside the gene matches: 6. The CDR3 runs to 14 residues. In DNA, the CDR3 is TGTGCCAGCAGTTACGTAGGACTAGGCCATGAGCAGTTCTTC. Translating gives CASSYVGLGHEQFF.

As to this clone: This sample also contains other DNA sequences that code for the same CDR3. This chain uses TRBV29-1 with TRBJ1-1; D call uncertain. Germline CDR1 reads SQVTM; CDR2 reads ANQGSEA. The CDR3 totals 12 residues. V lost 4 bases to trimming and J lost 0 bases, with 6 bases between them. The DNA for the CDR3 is TGCAGCGTTGGTAAGCTGAACACTGAAGCTTTCTTT. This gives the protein CSVGKLNTEAFF.

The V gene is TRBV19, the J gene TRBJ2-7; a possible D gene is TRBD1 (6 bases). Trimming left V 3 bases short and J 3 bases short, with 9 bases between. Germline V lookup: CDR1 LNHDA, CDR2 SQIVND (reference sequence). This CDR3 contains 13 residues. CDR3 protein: CASSMNRDYEQYF. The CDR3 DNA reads TGTGCCAGTAGTATGAACAGGGACTACGAGCAGTACTTC. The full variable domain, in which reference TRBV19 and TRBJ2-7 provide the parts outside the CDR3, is DGGITQSPKYLFRKEGQNVTLSCEQNLNHDAMYWYRQDPGQGLRLIYYSQIVNDFQKGDIAEGYSVSREKKESFPLTVTSAQKNPTAFYLCASSMNRDYEQYFGPGTRLTVT.

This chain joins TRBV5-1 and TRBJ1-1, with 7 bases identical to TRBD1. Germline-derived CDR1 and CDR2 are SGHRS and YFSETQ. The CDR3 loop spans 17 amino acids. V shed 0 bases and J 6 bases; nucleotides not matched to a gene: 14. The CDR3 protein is CASSLAQGGWVNAEAFF. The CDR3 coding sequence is TGCGCCAGCAGCTTGGCCCAAGGGGGCTGGGTTAACGCTGAAGCTTTCTTT.

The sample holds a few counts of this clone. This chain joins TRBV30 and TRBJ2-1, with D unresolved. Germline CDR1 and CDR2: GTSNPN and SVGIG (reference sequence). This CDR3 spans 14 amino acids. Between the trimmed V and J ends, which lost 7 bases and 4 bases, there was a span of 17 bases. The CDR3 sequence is CASKGVASYNEQFF. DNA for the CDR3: TGTGCCTCCAAGGGTGTAGCCTCATACAATGAGCAGTTCTTC.